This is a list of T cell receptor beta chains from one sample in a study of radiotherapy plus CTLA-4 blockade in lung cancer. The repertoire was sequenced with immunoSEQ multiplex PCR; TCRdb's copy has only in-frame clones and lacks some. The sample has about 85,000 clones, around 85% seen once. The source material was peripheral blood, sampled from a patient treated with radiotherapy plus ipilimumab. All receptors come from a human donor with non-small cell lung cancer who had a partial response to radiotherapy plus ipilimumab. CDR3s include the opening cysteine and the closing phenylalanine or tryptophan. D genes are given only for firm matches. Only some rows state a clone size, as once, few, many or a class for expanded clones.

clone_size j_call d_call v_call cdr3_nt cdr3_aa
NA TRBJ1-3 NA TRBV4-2 TGTGCCAGCAGCCAAGATTTGGGCCTCACTGGAAACACCATATATTTT CASSQDLGLTGNTIYF
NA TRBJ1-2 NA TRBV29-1 TGCAGCGTCACTAACAGGGCTGACTATGGCTACACCTTC CSVTNRADYGYTF
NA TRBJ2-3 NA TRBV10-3 TGTGCCATCAGTGAGACAATAGTTGGACAGAATACGCAGTATTTT CAISETIVGQNTQYF
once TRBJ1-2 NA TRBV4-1 TGCGCCAGCAGCCAAGCTATGGTGGTTGATGGCTACACCTTC CASSQAMVVDGYTF
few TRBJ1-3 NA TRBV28 TGTGCCAGCAGTGCCCGCTCCCCTAGCTCTGGAAACACCATATATTTT CASSARSPSSGNTIYF
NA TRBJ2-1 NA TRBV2 TGTGCCAGCAGTGAAGCGGGCTTAGAGCAGTTCTTC CASSEAGLEQFF
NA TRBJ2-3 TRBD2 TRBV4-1 TGCGCCAGCAGCCAAGGAGACGGCGGGAGGTACACAGATACGCAGTATTTT CASSQGDGGRYTDTQYF
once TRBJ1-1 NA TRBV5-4 TGTGCCAGCAGATCGGGGGGGGCGCAGAACACTGAAGCTTTCTTT CASRSGGAQNTEAFF
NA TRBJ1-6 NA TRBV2 TGTGCCAGCACTTTCGACAGTCAGTATAATTCACCCCTCCACTTT CASTFDSQYNSPLHF
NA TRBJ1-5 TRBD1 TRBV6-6 TGTGCCAGCAGTCGTACCGGGACAGGGGATCAGCCCCAGCATTTT CASSRTGTGDQPQHF
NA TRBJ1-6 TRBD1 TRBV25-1 TGTGCCAGCAGTCAAACCGGGACAGGGGTTTCACCCCTCCACTTT CASSQTGTGVSPLHF
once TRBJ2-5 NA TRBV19 TGTGCCAGTAGTATCGGCCGGGGTGGGGAGACCCAGTACTTC CASSIGRGGETQYF
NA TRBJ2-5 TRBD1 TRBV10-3 TGTGCCATCAGTGGGCGGACAGGGGGAAGCGGGGAGACCCAGTACTTC CAISGRTGGSGETQYF
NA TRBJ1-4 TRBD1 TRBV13 TGTGCCAGCAGCTTAGGGAAACAGGGGGCGCGAGGAAAACTGTTTTTT CASSLGKQGARGKLFF
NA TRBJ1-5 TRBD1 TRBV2 TGTGCCAGCGGACAGGGGGTGCCCCAGCATTTT CASGQGVPQHF
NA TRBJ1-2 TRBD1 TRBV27 TGTGCCAGCAGTTTGACAGGGGCGGTCTATGGCTACACCTTC CASSLTGAVYGYTF
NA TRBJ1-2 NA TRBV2 TGTGCCAGCAGTGAACTGGGCAGCAGTCTGTATGGCACCTTC CASSELGSSLYGTF
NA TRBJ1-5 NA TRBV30 TGTGCCTGGAGTGTCCACCCAGGACAGCCCCAGCATTTT CAWSVHPGQPQHF
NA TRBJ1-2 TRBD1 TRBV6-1 TGTGCCAGCAGCCTAGACAGGGAGTCTCATGGCTACACCTTC CASSLDRESHGYTF
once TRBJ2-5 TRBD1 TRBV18 TGTGCCAGCCTTCGGGACAGACAAGAGACCCAGTACTTC CASLRDRQETQYF
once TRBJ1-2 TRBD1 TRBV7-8 TGTGCCAGCAGCTCCACAGGGGTCTTTCATGGCTACACCTTC CASSSTGVFHGYTF
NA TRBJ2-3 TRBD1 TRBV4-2 TGTGCCAGCAGCCAAGCAGGGGGCAGGTCCACAGATACGCAGTATTTT CASSQAGGRSTDTQYF
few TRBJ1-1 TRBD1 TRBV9 TGTGCCAGCAGCTCCCGGGACAGGGGAATTGAAGCTTTCTTT CASSSRDRGIEAFF
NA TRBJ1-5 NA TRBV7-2 TGTGCCAGCAGCTTAGCAGGGGAGGGCCAGCCCCAGCATTTT CASSLAGEGQPQHF
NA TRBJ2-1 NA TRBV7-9 TGTGCCAGCAGCTTAATCAGGACAGCTCAGTTCTTC CASSLIRTAQFF
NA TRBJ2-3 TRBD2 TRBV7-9 TGTGCCAGCAGCCGGAGCCCCGGACTAGCCCATACGCAGTATTTT CASSRSPGLAHTQYF
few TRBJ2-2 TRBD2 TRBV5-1 TGCGCCAGCAGCTTGATGAGCGGGAGGGCCCTTCTGAACACCGGGGAGCTGTTTTTT CASSLMSGRALLNTGELFF
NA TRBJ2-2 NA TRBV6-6 TGTGCCAGCAGTTACTTACTAGTTCCCGGGGAGCTGTTTTTT CASSYLLVPGELFF
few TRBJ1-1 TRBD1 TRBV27 TGTGCCAGCAGCCCGGCGGGACAGGGAGTGAACACTGAAGCTTTCTTT CASSPAGQGVNTEAFF
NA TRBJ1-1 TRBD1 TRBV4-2 TGTGCCAGCAGCCAAGCAACAGGGGGCACCGCTGAAGCTTTCTTT CASSQATGGTAEAFF
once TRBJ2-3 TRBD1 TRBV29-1 TGCAGCGCTTCGGACAGGGGCCCAGATACGCAGTATTTT CSASDRGPDTQYF
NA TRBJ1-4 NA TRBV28 TGTGCCAGCAGTTTATGGACAGGAGCAACTAATGAAAAACTGTTTTTT CASSLWTGATNEKLFF
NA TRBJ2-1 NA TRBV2 TGTGCCAGCAGTTCGGTGGGGAGCTCCTACAATGAGCAGTTCTTC CASSSVGSSYNEQFF
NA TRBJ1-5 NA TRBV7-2 TGTGCCAGCAGCTTAGGTTCCGGGAGCAATCAGCCCCAGCATTTT CASSLGSGSNQPQHF
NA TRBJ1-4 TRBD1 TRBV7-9 TGTGCCAGCAGCTCCGGGACAGGGGGAGAAAAACTGTTTTTT CASSSGTGGEKLFF
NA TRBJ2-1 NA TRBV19 TGTGCCAGTAGTACAAACAGCCAGGGGTTGGGGAGGGGGCAGTTCTTC CASSTNSQGLGRGQFF
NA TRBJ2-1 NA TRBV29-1 TGCAGCCACGTTAGTGAGCAGTTCTTC CSHVSEQFF
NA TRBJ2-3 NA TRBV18 TGTGCCAGCTCACCCGCCGTCTTTGGAGGCACAGATACGCAGTATTTT CASSPAVFGGTDTQYF
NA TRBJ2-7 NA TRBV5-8 TGTGCCAGCAGCTGGGGGGGCGGCTACGAGCAGTACTTC CASSWGGGYEQYF
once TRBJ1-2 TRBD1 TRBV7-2 TGTGCCAGCAGCTCAAGGACAGGGGAATATGGCTACACCTTC CASSSRTGEYGYTF
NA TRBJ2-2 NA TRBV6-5 TGTGCCATCGGGACACAAAACACCGGGGAGCTGTTTTTT CAIGTQNTGELFF
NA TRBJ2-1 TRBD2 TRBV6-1 TGTGCCAGCAGTGACCCCCCCGGGCTAGCGGGAGCAGAATACAATGAGCAGTTCTTC CASSDPPGLAGAEYNEQFF
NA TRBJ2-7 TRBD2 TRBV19 TGTGCCAGTAGTATAGTTGCGGGAGTCTTGGCCGAGCAGTACTTC CASSIVAGVLAEQYF
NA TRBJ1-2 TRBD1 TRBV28 TGTGCCAGCAGACGGACAGGGGGCCCCTATGGCTACACCTTC CASRRTGGPYGYTF
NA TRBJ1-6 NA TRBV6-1 TGTGCCAGCAAGGAGGGTACTAATTCACCCCTCCACTTT CASKEGTNSPLHF
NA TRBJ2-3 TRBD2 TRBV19 TGTGCCAGTAGCGTTGGGACTAGCGGGGCAGATACGCAGTATTTT CASSVGTSGADTQYF